Listed below are T cell receptor beta chains from one sample, sequenced in a study of T cell changes during pregnancy in multiple sclerosis. This table comes from immunoSEQ multiplex PCR, and its TCRdb copy is limited to in-frame clones, with some not included. The repertoire holds 84,000 or so clones, with approximately 94% as singletons. This specimen consisted of peripheral blood, obtained in the third trimester of pregnancy. The receptors were sampled from a female donor with multiple sclerosis, enrolled in a pregnancy study. Both conserved end residues are part of each CDR3. The D gene is left open where the match is weak.

J gene	V gene	D gene	CDR3 protein	CDR3 DNA
TRBJ2-2	TRBV5-1	TRBD1	CASSSTGPLNTGELFF	TGCGCCAGCAGCTCGACAGGGCCCCTGAACACCGGGGAGCTGTTTTTT
TRBJ1-3	TRBV4-2	-	CASRTGISGNTIYF	TGTGCCAGCAGAACAGGGATTTCTGGAAACACCATATATTTT
TRBJ2-2	TRBV5-5	TRBD2	CASSRASGRVNTGELFF	TGTGCCAGCAGCAGAGCTAGCGGGAGGGTAAACACCGGGGAGCTGTTTTTT
TRBJ2-5	TRBV10-1	TRBD2	CASSDTGRYQETQYF	TGCGCCAGCAGTGACACCGGGAGGTACCAAGAGACCCAGTACTTC
TRBJ2-7	TRBV2	-	CASLEAGFSYEQYF	TGTGCCAGTCTCGAAGCGGGCTTCTCCTACGAGCAGTACTTC
TRBJ2-1	TRBV2	TRBD2	CASSGGLAAHNEQFF	TGTGCCAGCAGCGGTGGACTAGCGGCCCACAATGAGCAGTTCTTC
TRBJ2-1	TRBV9	TRBD2	CASSAPGLAVYNEQFF	TGTGCCAGCAGCGCGCCCGGACTAGCGGTCTACAATGAGCAGTTCTTC
TRBJ2-5	TRBV27	-	CASSFRTAETQYF	TGTGCCAGCAGTTTCCGGACAGCGGAGACCCAGTACTTC
TRBJ2-3	TRBV5-3	TRBD2	CARSSGLAGVSSTDTQYF	TGTGCCAGAAGCTCGGGACTAGCGGGAGTCTCTAGCACAGATACGCAGTATTTT
TRBJ2-7	TRBV28	TRBD1	CASSSTGTGGSYEQYF	TGTGCCAGCAGTTCCACCGGGACAGGGGGCTCCTACGAGCAGTACTTC
TRBJ2-7	TRBV7-2	-	CASSLGRGEQYF	TGTGCCAGCAGCTTAGGAAGAGGCGAGCAGTACTTC
TRBJ2-1	TRBV19	-	CASTPSGGIKDEQFF	TGTGCCAGTACCCCGTCGGGCGGGATTAAGGATGAGCAGTTCTTC
TRBJ2-5	TRBV10-3	TRBD2	CAISESEIEREGQETQYF	TGTGCCATCAGTGAGTCGGAAATCGAGCGGGAGGGCCAAGAGACCCAGTACTTC
TRBJ2-7	TRBV7-2	TRBD2	CASRRSSGSVSYEQYF	TGTGCCAGCAGACGGTCTAGCGGGAGTGTCTCCTACGAGCAGTACTTC
TRBJ2-5	TRBV29-1	-	CSTRTGGETQYF	TGCAGCACCCGCACCGGGGGAGAGACCCAGTACTTC
TRBJ1-2	TRBV29-1	-	CSVESYSYGYTF	TGCAGCGTTGAGAGCTACAGCTATGGCTACACCTTC
TRBJ2-1	TRBV7-8	TRBD2	CASSLDSSGRDEQFF	TGTGCCAGCAGCTTAGATTCGAGCGGGAGGGACGAGCAGTTCTTC
TRBJ2-3	TRBV29-1	TRBD2	CSVGSAGGGTDTQYF	TGCAGCGTTGGGTCGGCGGGAGGGGGCACAGATACGCAGTATTTT
TRBJ2-5	TRBV10-3	-	CAISGADQETQYF	TGTGCCATCAGTGGAGCGGACCAAGAGACCCAGTACTTC
TRBJ1-1	TRBV18	-	CASSFIDYGAFF	TGTGCCAGCTCATTCATAGACTACGGGGCTTTCTTT
TRBJ1-1	TRBV25-1	TRBD1	CASSGRTPKDRDLAEAFF	TGTGCCAGCAGTGGCCGAACCCCGAAGGACAGGGATTTGGCTGAAGCTTTCTTT
TRBJ2-5	TRBV27	TRBD1	CASSDGTGVETQYF	TGTGCCAGCAGTGATGGGACAGGGGTAGAGACCCAGTACTTC
TRBJ2-3	TRBV7-2	-	CASSLGFLGSTQYF	TGTGCCAGCAGCTTAGGCTTCCTGGGGAGTACGCAGTATTTT
TRBJ2-1	TRBV5-1	TRBD2	CASSLKAGLALVNEQFF	TGCGCCAGCAGCTTGAAGGCGGGACTAGCTTTGGTGAATGAGCAGTTCTTC
TRBJ2-3	TRBV5-1	TRBD2	CASSLISLAGDPFRTDTQYF	TGCGCCAGCAGCTTAATCTCACTAGCGGGAGACCCCTTCCGCACAGATACGCAGTATTTT
TRBJ1-2	TRBV7-9	-	CASSLGGSYGYTF	TGTGCCAGCAGCTTAGGTGGGAGCTATGGCTACACCTTC
TRBJ2-5	TRBV7-6	TRBD1	CASSLMPGQAREGTQYF	TGTGCCAGCAGCCTCATGCCGGGACAGGCAAGAGAAGGGACCCAGTACTTC